These 14 T cell receptor beta chains were sequenced from one sample in a study of blood T cell repertoires in COVID-19. The method was immunoSEQ multiplex PCR; TCRdb's version includes in-frame clones alone and lacks a portion of them. The sample holds roughly 70,000 clones, approximately 79% seen once. Sequencing was performed on peripheral blood. These receptors were collected from a woman aged 55-75 years with acute or convalescent COVID-19.

This rearrangement joins TRBV9 to TRBJ2-7; TRBD1 matches 7 bases. The germline V gene has CDR1 SGDLS and CDR2 YYNGEE. Trimming at V came to 0 bases and at J to 3 bases, leaving 9 bases not matched to a gene. The CDR3 is 16 amino acids. CDR3 sequence reads: CASSVAGDSGFYEQYF. The CDR3 DNA follows: TGTGCCAGCAGCGTAGCCGGGGACAGTGGCTTCTACGAGCAGTACTTC.

The chain links TRBV7-8 to TRBJ2-5; a weak D match, TRBD2 (5 bases). The germline V and J ends were trimmed by 7 bases and 4 bases, with 25 bases remaining between them. Germline assignment: CDR1 SGHVS and CDR2 FQNEAQ. The CDR3 extends over 17 amino acids. The CDR3 DNA reads TGTGCCAGCACCTATAGAAGAGGCGCGGGCTCCACAGAGACCCAGTACTTC. Translating it yields CASTYRRGAGSTETQYF. The whole variable domain, remainder taken from reference TRBV7-8 and TRBJ2-5, is GAGVSQSPRYKVAKRGQDVALRCDPISGHVSLFWYQQALGQGPEFLTYFQNEAQLDKSGLPSDRFFAERPEGSVSTLKIQRTQQEDSAVYLCASTYRRGAGSTETQYFGPGTRLLVL.

This chain connects TRBV9 to TRBJ2-2; perhaps TRBD1 as D (8 bases). The CDR3 consists of 17 residues. V lost 0 bases and J 9 bases, leaving 21 bases between the germline ends. Germline CDR1 SGDLS, CDR2 YYNGEE. The CDR3, as DNA: TGTGCCAGCAGCGTAGACCCCTTTGGACAGGGAGGGAGGGAGCTGTTTTTT. Amino acids: CASSVDPFGQGGRELFF.

A note on this clone: Other DNA sequences in the same sample also yield this CDR3. The CDR3: CASSVSGVRTDTQYF. The CDR3, as DNA: TGTGCCAGCAGCGTGAGCGGGGTAAGAACAGATACGCAGTATTTT. The chain has TRBV9 and TRBJ2-3; 7 nucleotides agree with TRBD2. CDR1 and CDR2 from the germline V gene are SGDLS and YYNGEE. Unmatched junction bases numbered 6, after V lost 2 bases and J lost 3 bases. This CDR3 region has 15 residues.

The rearrangement joins TRBV19 to TRBJ1-5; D is undetermined. This CDR3 has 14 residues. Per the germline V gene, CDR1 is LNHDA and CDR2 is SQIVND (reference sequence). Trimming shortened V by 1 base and J by 12 bases, and 16 bases separated the two germline ends. Here the CDR3 DNA reads TGTGCCAGTAGTATAGTAAGTAGGGCCGGGGTCCAGCATTTT. It translates to CASSIVSRAGVQHF.

The chain carries TRBV2 and TRBJ1-1; a weak D match, TRBD1 (5 bases). The CDR3 has 13 residues. Deletions cut 6 bases from V and 0 bases from J, with 8 bases between. Germline values: CDR1 SNHLY, CDR2 FYNNEI. CDR3 sequence (DNA): TGTGCCAGCAGCAAGGGGATGAACACTGAAGCTTTCTTT. This encodes CASSKGMNTEAFF. The full variable domain, with the rest looked up from reference TRBV2 and TRBJ1-1, is EPEVTQTPSHQVTQMGQEVILRCVPISNHLYFYWYRQILGQKVEFLVSFYNNEISEKSEIFDDQFSVERPDGSNFTLKIRSTKLEDSAMYFCASSKGMNTEAFFGQGTRLTVV.

The chain employs TRBV28 and TRBJ2-3; TRBD1 agrees at 8 bases. Trimming took 6 bases from V and 4 from J; bases not matched to a gene: 9. This CDR3 is built from 15 residues. Germline V gene lookup returns CDR1 MDHEN and CDR2 SYDVKM. In nucleotides, the CDR3 is TGTGCCAGCAGCCTCGACAGGGGTGGGTCAGATACGCAGTATTTT. Its protein is CASSLDRGGSDTQYF.

This clone turned up a few times. V and J are TRBV7-2 and TRBJ2-7; perhaps TRBD2 as D (7 bases). In germline, CDR1 is SGHTA, CDR2 FQGNSA. CDR3 size: 14 residues. Trimming shortened V by 1 base and J by 7 bases, and 14 bases separated the two germline ends. CDR3: CASSLDRGAGEQYF. CDR3 in DNA: TGTGCCAGCAGCTTAGATCGGGGGGCCGGGGAGCAGTACTTC.

Worth noting for this clone: One end of the junction fails to match germline, which may point to a read error. The genes are TRBV6-1 and TRBJ1-1; tentative D call: TRBD1 (5 bases). The germline CDR1 and CDR2 sequences are MNHNS and SASEGT. This CDR3 has 14 residues. CDR3 coding DNA: TGTGCCAGCAGTGAGGACACATTGAAGACTGAAGCTTTCTTT. Its protein is CASSEDTLKTEAFF.

The chain is built from TRBV5-5 and TRBJ1-3, with D hard to call. Trimming removed 1 base from V and 1 base from J, with 3 bases in between. Germline CDR1 is SGHKS and CDR2 is YYEKEE (reference sequence). This CDR3 region has 13 residues. CDR3 in amino acids: CASSLSSGNTIYF. The DNA for the CDR3 is TGTGCCAGCAGCTTGTCGTCTGGAAACACCATATATTTT.

The chain uses TRBV4-3 and TRBJ1-2; no definite D call. Germline CDR1 and CDR2: LGHNA and YSLEER. V was shortened by 0 bases and J by 4 bases, with 6 bases between the two germline ends. The CDR3 has 13 residues. The CDR3 protein is CASSQDQVYGYTF. DNA for the CDR3: TGCGCCAGCAGCCAAGACCAGGTCTATGGCTACACCTTC.

This chain uses TRBV7-3 with TRBJ2-3; 8 bases map to TRBD2. Trimming at V came to 5 bases and at J to 4 bases, leaving 2 bases not matched to a gene. Germline V CDR1 and CDR2: SGHTA, FQGTGA. CDR3 length: 13 residues. CDR3 sequence reads: CASSGTRADTQYF. In nucleotides, the CDR3 is TGTGCCAGCAGCGGGACTAGGGCAGATACGCAGTATTTT.

The genes are TRBV21-1 and TRBJ1-4; the DNA was not used to check the table's D call, TRBD1. TRBV21-1 is listed as a pseudogene. This CDR3 is built from 17 residues. The CDR3: CASSNTRDSSTNEKLFF. CDR3 nucleotides: TGTGCCAGCAGCAATACTCGGGACAGCTCAACTAATGAAAAACTGTTTTTT.

This clone showed up just a few times. V gene TRBV5-6 combines with J gene TRBJ2-5; tentative D call: TRBD1 (6 bases). The CDR3 has 16 amino acids. The V gene lost 2 bases and the J gene lost 5 bases, with 19 bases spanning the gap. Germline CDR1 reads SGHDT; CDR2 reads YYEEEE. CDR3 coding DNA: TGTGCCAGCAGCTTTTCCCCTACAGGGATGAGGGAGACCCAGTACTTC. Amino acids: CASSFSPTGMRETQYF.